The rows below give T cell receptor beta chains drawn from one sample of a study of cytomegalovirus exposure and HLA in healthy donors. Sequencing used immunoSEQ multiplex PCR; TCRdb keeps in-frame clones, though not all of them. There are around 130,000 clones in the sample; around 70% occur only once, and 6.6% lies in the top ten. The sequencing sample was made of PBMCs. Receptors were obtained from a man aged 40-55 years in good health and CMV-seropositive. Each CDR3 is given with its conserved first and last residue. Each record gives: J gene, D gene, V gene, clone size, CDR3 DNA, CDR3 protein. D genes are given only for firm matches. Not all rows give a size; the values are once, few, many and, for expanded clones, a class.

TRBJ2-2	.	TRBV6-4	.	TGTGCCAGCAGTGACGCAAAACCCCGGCCCCTCAGGGGATCCACCGGGGAGCTGTTTTTT	CASSDAKPRPLRGSTGELFF
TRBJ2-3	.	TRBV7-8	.	TGTGCCAGCAGCCAGGCGGGATTCCGGACAGATACGCAGTATTTT	CASSQAGFRTDTQYF
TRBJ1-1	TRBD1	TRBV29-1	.	TGCAGCGTTTTAGGGGACAGGGAAGGTGATACTGAAGCTTTCTTT	CSVLGDREGDTEAFF
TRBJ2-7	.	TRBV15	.	TGTGCCACCAGCAGAGATCGTCCGGTGGTCTACGAGCAGTACTTC	CATSRDRPVVYEQYF
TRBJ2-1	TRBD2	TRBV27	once	TGTGCCAGCAGCTCTCTCCTAGCGGGATACAATGAGCAGTTCTTC	CASSSLLAGYNEQFF
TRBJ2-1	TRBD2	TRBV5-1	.	TGCGCCAGCAGCTTGAGCCCACTAGCGGGGAGTCTAAATGAGCAGTTCTTC	CASSLSPLAGSLNEQFF
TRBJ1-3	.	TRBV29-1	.	TGCAGCGTTGGGGAGCTCGGAAACACCATATATTTT	CSVGELGNTIYF
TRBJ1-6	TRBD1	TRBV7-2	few	TGTGCCAGCAGCTTAGAGGGGACAGACAATTCACCCCTCCACTTT	CASSLEGTDNSPLHF
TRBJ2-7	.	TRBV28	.	TGTGCCAGCAGTACTACGACAGACTCCTACGAGCAGTACTTC	CASSTTTDSYEQYF
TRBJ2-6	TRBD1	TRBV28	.	TGTGCCAGCAGTTTCCTCTTTCCGGGACAGTTCTCTGGGGCCAACGTCCTGACTTTC	CASSFLFPGQFSGANVLTF
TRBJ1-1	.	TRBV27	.	TGTGCCAGCAGTCCCTGGGGCGCAGTGAGCACTGAAGCTTTCTTT	CASSPWGAVSTEAFF